This is a list of T cell receptor beta chains from one sample in a study of T cell responses to AZD1222 COVID-19 vaccine. The method was immunoSEQ multiplex PCR; TCRdb's version includes in-frame clones alone and lacks a portion of them. The sample includes 140,000 to 150,000 clones, around four fifths seen only once; the top ten take 3.5% to 5%. Here the sequenced sample was peripheral blood, taken on day 0 of MenACWY control vaccination. The receptors derive from an adult in good health. The CDR3 runs from the conserved cysteine through the conserved F or W. D genes are given only for firm matches. The size field is filled for only some rows; it gives once, few, many or a size class.

v_gene	j_gene	abundance	d_gene	CDR3nt	CDR3aa
TRBV18	TRBJ1-5	.	TRBD1	TGTGCCAGCTCAGAACAGGGGAGCAATCAGCCCCAGCATTTT	CASSEQGSNQPQHF
TRBV3-1/TRBV3-2	TRBJ1-6	.	.	TGTGCCAGCAGCCAGGGCCTCCGCCCCACGGATTCACCCCTCCACTTT	CASSQGLRPTDSPLHF
TRBV3-1/TRBV3-2	TRBJ2-6	.	.	TGTGCCAGCAGCCAGTCGGAGCGTAGATACTCTGGGGCCAACGTCCTGACTTTC	CASSQSERRYSGANVLTF
TRBV3-1/TRBV3-2	TRBJ2-4	.	TRBD1	TGTGCCAGCAGCCCAAACAGGGGAGCCAAAAACATTCAGTACTTC	CASSPNRGAKNIQYF
TRBV9	TRBJ1-1	.	TRBD1	TGTGCCAGCAGCGTGCTAGGACAGGCTTGGAACACTGAAGCTTTCTTT	CASSVLGQAWNTEAFF
TRBV19	TRBJ1-6	.	TRBD1	TGTGCCACTAGACAGGGGATGAATTCACCCCTCCACTTT	CATRQGMNSPLHF
TRBV5-8	TRBJ2-3	.	TRBD2	TGTGCCAGCAGCTTGGCCGCCACGTCTGGCGGGGGGGCTGGCACAGATACGCAGTATTTT	CASSLAATSGGGAGTDTQYF
TRBV29-1	TRBJ2-1	.	.	TGCAGCGGTGACCCGGGGGGCCGGGATGAGCAGTTCTTC	CSGDPGGRDEQFF
TRBV7-3	TRBJ1-5	.	.	TGTGCCAGCAGCTTAATCTTCCGGAGGGAACGGTCGAAGATAGGCAATCAGCCCCAGCATTTT	CASSLIFRRERSKIGNQPQHF
TRBV7-2	TRBJ1-5	.	.	TGTGCCAGCAGCTTTGGCAGACATAGCAATCAGCCCCAGCATTTT	CASSFGRHSNQPQHF
TRBV7-3	TRBJ2-6	.	TRBD1	TGTGCCAGCAGCTCTCAGGGGGCCCTTAGCTCTGGGGCCAACGTCCTGACTTTC	CASSSQGALSSGANVLTF
TRBV2	TRBJ2-5	.	.	TGTGCCAGCAATGGCGATCACCAAGAGACCCAGTACTTC	CASNGDHQETQYF
TRBV6-5	TRBJ2-2	few	.	TGTGCCAGCAGTTACGACAGCGGCACCGGGGAGCTGTTTTTT	CASSYDSGTGELFF
TRBV18	TRBJ2-6	.	TRBD1	TGTGCCAGCTCACCACAGGGGGCGCACTCTGGGGCCAACGTCCTGACTTTC	CASSPQGAHSGANVLTF
TRBV6-5	TRBJ2-5	.	TRBD1	TGTGCCAGCAGACTCAGCGACAGGGTGTGGACCCAGTACTTC	CASRLSDRVWTQYF
TRBV20-1	TRBJ1-2	.	.	TGCAGTGCTAGCGAGGGAACTGGCTACACCTTC	CSASEGTGYTF
TRBV5-4	TRBJ2-3	.	TRBD2	TGTGCCAGCAGCTTCCCGACTAGCGGGGATGATACGCAGTATTTT	CASSFPTSGDDTQYF
TRBV24-1	TRBJ1-2	.	.	TGTGCCACCAGTGATTTTTCAGGGTATGGCTACACCTTC	CATSDFSGYGYTF
TRBV12-3/TRBV12-4	TRBJ2-5	.	.	TGTGCCAGCAGTTTATATGAGACCCAGTACTTC	CASSLYETQYF
TRBV5-4	TRBJ2-3	.	.	TGTGCCAGCAGCTTGTGGAGGGTAACAGATACGCAGTATTTT	CASSLWRVTDTQYF
TRBV11-2	TRBJ2-1	.	TRBD2	TGTGCCAGCAGCTTAGTTAGCGGGGGGGAGGGCGAGCAGTTCTTC	CASSLVSGGEGEQFF
TRBV7-6	TRBJ2-4	.	TRBD1	TGTGCCAGCAGCTGGACAGGGGTGGGCATTCAGTACTTC	CASSWTGVGIQYF